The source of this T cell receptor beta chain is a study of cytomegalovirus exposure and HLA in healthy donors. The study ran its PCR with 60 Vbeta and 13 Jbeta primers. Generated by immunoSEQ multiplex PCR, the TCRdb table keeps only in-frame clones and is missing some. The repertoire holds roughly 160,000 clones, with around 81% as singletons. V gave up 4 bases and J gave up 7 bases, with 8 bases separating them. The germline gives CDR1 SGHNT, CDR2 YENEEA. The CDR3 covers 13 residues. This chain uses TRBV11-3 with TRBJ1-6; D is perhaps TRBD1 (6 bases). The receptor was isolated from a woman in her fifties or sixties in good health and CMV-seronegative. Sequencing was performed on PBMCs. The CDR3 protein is CASSSGVNSPLHF. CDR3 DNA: TGTGCCAGCAGCTCAGGGGTCAATTCACCCCTCCACTTT.